A selection of T cell receptor beta chains follows, all from one sample in a study of identifying expanded T cells in peripheral blood. The repertoire was sequenced with immunoSEQ multiplex PCR; TCRdb's copy has only in-frame clones and lacks some. The table has more than 95,000 clones, more than 75% seen once; the top ten hold 3% to 3.5%. The sample comprised blood. The receptors shown here come from a person aged 18 to 70 in good health. CDR3s include the opening cysteine and the closing phenylalanine or tryptophan. Fields, in order: V gene, J gene, D gene, clone size, CDR3 length, CDR3 protein, CDR3 DNA. The D gene is left open where the match is weak. Where a row states a size, it is once, few, many or the class of an expanded clone; other rows omit it.

TRBV4-3,TRBJ1-2,-,-,15,CASSQDRRGYYGYTF,TGCGCCAGCAGCCAAGATCGAAGGGGATACTATGGCTACACCTTC
TRBV6-5,TRBJ1-5,-,once,13,CASSYRGTQPQHF,TGTGCCAGCAGTTACCGGGGCACTCAGCCCCAGCATTTT
TRBV2,TRBJ1-2,TRBD1,-,13,CASRGQLNYGYTF,TGTGCCAGCAGGGGACAGCTTAACTATGGCTACACCTTC
TRBV6-1,TRBJ2-5,-,-,14,CASSEFDGQETQYF,TGTGCCAGCAGTGAATTCGACGGACAAGAGACCCAGTACTTC
TRBV4-1,TRBJ2-5,-,-,13,CASSQGLQETQYF,TGCGCCAGCAGCCAAGGACTGCAAGAGACCCAGTACTTC
TRBV7-9,TRBJ1-2,TRBD1,-,12,CASTRTGHGYTF,TGTGCCAGCACACGGACAGGGCATGGCTACACCTTC
TRBV5-4,TRBJ2-5,-,-,16,CASSLASSRKTETQYF,TGTGCCAGCAGCTTAGCCAGTTCCCGCAAGACGGAGACCCAGTACTTC
TRBV7-9,TRBJ1-1,-,-,13,CASSLQENTEAFF,TGTGCCAGCAGCCTACAAGAAAACACTGAAGCTTTCTTT
TRBV7-2,TRBJ2-5,TRBD2,-,18,CASSLLRLAGGRRETQYF,TGTGCCAGCAGCTTATTACGGCTAGCGGGGGGGCGTCGGGAGACCCAGTACTTC
TRBV5-1,TRBJ2-5,-,-,12,CASRSQEKTQYF,TGCGCCAGCAGGAGCCAGGAAAAGACCCAGTACTTC
TRBV11-2,TRBJ2-3,-,-,16,CASSLGYLGPTDTQYF,TGTGCCAGCAGCTTAGGGTACTTGGGGCCCACAGATACGCAGTATTTT
TRBV7-9,TRBJ1-3,-,-,15,CASSYTFGSGNTIYF,TGTGCCAGCAGCTACACATTCGGGTCCGGAAACACCATATATTTT
TRBV19,TRBJ1-4,-,once,17,CASSILPGLVSNEKLFF,TGTGCCAGTAGTATTCTCCCAGGGTTGGTGTCTAATGAAAAACTGTTTTTT
TRBV15,TRBJ2-7,TRBD2,-,15,CATSREASGEYEQYF,TGTGCCACCAGCAGAGAGGCTAGCGGAGAGTACGAGCAGTACTTC
TRBV4-3,TRBJ1-5,-,-,13,CASSQDGAQPQHF,TGCGCCAGCAGCCAAGATGGAGCTCAGCCCCAGCATTTT
TRBV6-1,TRBJ2-3,TRBD1,-,14,CASRDRGHGDTQYF,TGTGCCAGCAGGGACAGGGGGCATGGGGATACGCAGTATTTT
TRBV2,TRBJ1-6,TRBD1,-,13,CATGDRVGSPLHF,TGTGCCACCGGGGACAGGGTTGGTTCACCCCTCCACTTT
TRBV10-1,TRBJ2-1,-,-,14,CASSEGGGYNEQFF,TGCGCCAGCAGTGAGGGTGGCGGGTACAATGAGCAGTTCTTC
TRBV29-1,TRBJ2-5,-,-,16,CSVEIRDIPLQETQYF,TGCAGCGTTGAAATTCGGGACATCCCCTTACAAGAGACCCAGTACTTC
TRBV4-3,TRBJ1-4,-,-,16,CASSQYSWLVGEKLFF,TGCGCCAGCAGCCAGTATAGTTGGCTTGTCGGCGAAAAACTGTTTTTT
TRBV5-1,TRBJ2-2,-,-,15,CASRDAPGFTGELFF,TGCGCCAGCAGAGACGCCCCAGGGTTCACCGGGGAGCTGTTTTTT
TRBV4-3,TRBJ2-7,-,few,13,CASSQDPGAEQYF,TGCGCCAGCAGCCAAGATCCCGGGGCCGAGCAGTACTTC
TRBV13,TRBJ2-3,-,-,12,CASSLGTDTQYF,TGTGCCAGCAGCTTAGGAACGGATACGCAGTATTTT
TRBV2,TRBJ1-2,TRBD1,-,13,CASKDSGQGIYTF,TGTGCCAGCAAGGACTCGGGACAGGGTATCTACACCTTC
TRBV5-6,TRBJ2-3,-,-,13,CASSLVPTDTQYF,TGTGCCAGCAGCTTGGTACCCACAGATACGCAGTATTTT
TRBV2,TRBJ2-7,-,-,14,CASRVQSSSYEQYF,TGTGCCAGCAGGGTACAGTCCAGCTCCTACGAGCAGTACTTC
TRBV5-6,TRBJ2-2,-,-,15,CASSLAGGFTGELFF,TGTGCCAGCAGCTTGGCCGGTGGTTTCACCGGGGAGCTGTTTTTT
TRBV30,TRBJ1-1,-,-,16,CAWSVLGEPRLTEAFF,TGTGCCTGGAGTGTACTTGGCGAACCTAGACTTACTGAAGCTTTCTTT
TRBV5-8,TRBJ2-2,-,-,15,CASSWGRANTGELFF,TGTGCCAGCAGCTGGGGCCGGGCGAACACCGGGGAGCTGTTTTTT
TRBV5-1,TRBJ1-6,TRBD1,-,15,CASSAQGAGNSPLHF,TGCGCCAGCAGCGCCCAGGGGGCAGGTAATTCACCCCTCCACTTT
TRBV27,TRBJ1-5,-,few,13,CASSLAVSQPQHF,TGTGCCAGCAGTTTGGCAGTCTCCCAGCCCCAGCATTTT
TRBV7-2,TRBJ2-7,-,few,13,CASSSFSGYEQYF,TGTGCCAGCAGCTCATTCTCGGGGTACGAGCAGTACTTC
TRBV6-5,TRBJ1-1,-,-,14,CASSYRGGYTEAFF,TGTGCCAGCAGTTACAGGGGCGGGTACACTGAAGCTTTCTTT
TRBV7-6,TRBJ2-3,TRBD1,once,16,CASTERGDRVTDTQYF,TGTGCCAGCACCGAACGGGGGGACAGGGTCACAGATACGCAGTATTTT
TRBV30,TRBJ1-2,-,-,15,CAWSPKGTANYGYTF,TGTGCCTGGAGTCCAAAGGGCACGGCTAACTATGGCTACACCTTC
TRBV5-4,TRBJ1-4,-,-,13,CASSSWEKEKLFF,TGTGCCAGCAGCTCGTGGGAGAAAGAAAAACTGTTTTTT
TRBV7-2,TRBJ1-2,TRBD1,-,16,CASSFIYLGQGDGYTF,TGTGCCAGCAGCTTTATTTATCTTGGACAGGGGGACGGCTACACCTTC
TRBV5-1,TRBJ1-2,-,-,12,CASSLAGDGYTF,TGCGCCAGCAGCTTGGCGGGGGATGGCTACACCTTC
TRBV19,TRBJ2-3,-,-,14,CASSQGRHTDTQYF,TGTGCCAGTAGTCAGGGGCGCCACACAGATACGCAGTATTTT
TRBV19,TRBJ1-5,-,-,18,CASSISIGGWQLNQPQHF,TGTGCCAGTAGTATAAGTATCGGGGGGTGGCAGCTCAATCAGCCCCAGCATTTT
TRBV6-5,TRBJ1-5,TRBD1,-,13,CASSLQGAGPQHF,TGTGCCAGCAGCCTACAGGGGGCTGGGCCCCAGCATTTT
TRBV30,TRBJ2-3,-,-,15,CAWSVIGGSTDTQYF,TGTGCCTGGAGTGTTATTGGGGGTAGTACAGATACGCAGTATTTT
TRBV5-6,TRBJ2-7,TRBD1,-,15,CASSLWGQGNYEQYF,TGTGCCAGCAGCTTGTGGGGACAGGGGAACTACGAGCAGTACTTC
TRBV19,TRBJ1-1,-,-,12,CASSLGNTEAFF,TGTGCCAGTAGTTTGGGGAACACTGAAGCTTTCTTT
TRBV29-1,TRBJ1-2,-,once,12,CSLRAGTYGYTF,TGCAGCCTGAGGGCGGGAACCTATGGCTACACCTTC
TRBV7-2,TRBJ2-1,-,-,14,CASSLGWGPNEQFF,TGTGCCAGCAGCCTAGGGTGGGGCCCGAATGAGCAGTTCTTC
TRBV11-2,TRBJ2-5,TRBD1,-,17,CASSLPETGLYQETQYF,TGTGCCAGCAGCTTACCCGAGACAGGGCTGTACCAAGAGACCCAGTACTTC
TRBV4-3,TRBJ2-4,-,-,15,CASSQDPRRSNIQYF,TGCGCCAGCAGCCAAGATCCCCGACGCTCAAACATTCAGTACTTC
TRBV5-1,TRBJ1-2,TRBD1,-,17,CASKEGQGAFGNYGYTF,TGCGCCAGCAAAGAGGGACAGGGGGCGTTTGGCAACTATGGCTACACCTTC
TRBV6-1,TRBJ1-5,-,few,15,CASSEGWGGRQPQHF,TGTGCCAGCAGTGAAGGTTGGGGGGGCCGACAGCCCCAGCATTTT
TRBV30,TRBJ1-1,-,-,16,CAWSVQTGDMNTEAFF,TGTGCCTGGAGTGTACAGACAGGCGATATGAACACTGAAGCTTTCTTT
TRBV7-2,TRBJ1-1,-,-,16,CASSLEGGRGNTEAFF,TGTGCCAGCAGCTTAGAAGGTGGGCGGGGGAACACTGAAGCTTTCTTT
TRBV2,TRBJ1-5,-,-,13,CASSRESNQPQHF,TGTGCCAGCAGTCGGGAGAGCAATCAGCCCCAGCATTTT
TRBV5-5,TRBJ1-5,-,-,14,CASSLQTDNQPQHF,TGTGCCAGCAGCTTGCAAACAGACAATCAGCCCCAGCATTTT
TRBV4-1,TRBJ2-7,-,-,16,CASSQDIPPLLYEQYF,TGCGCCAGCAGCCAAGATATTCCCCCCCTCCTATACGAGCAGTACTTC